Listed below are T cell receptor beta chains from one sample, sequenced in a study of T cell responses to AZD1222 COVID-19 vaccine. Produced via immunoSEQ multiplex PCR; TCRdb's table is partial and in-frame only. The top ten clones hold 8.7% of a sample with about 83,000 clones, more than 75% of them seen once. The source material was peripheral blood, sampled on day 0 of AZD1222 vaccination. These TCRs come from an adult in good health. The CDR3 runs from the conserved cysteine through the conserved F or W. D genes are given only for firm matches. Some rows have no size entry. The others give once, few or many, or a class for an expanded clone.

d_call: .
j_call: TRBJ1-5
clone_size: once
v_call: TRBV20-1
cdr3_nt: TGCAGTGCTAGTCCGACAGGCGGGTGGGGTGAGGGTCAGCCCCAGCATTTT
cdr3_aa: CSASPTGGWGEGQPQHF

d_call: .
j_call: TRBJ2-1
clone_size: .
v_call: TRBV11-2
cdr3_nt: TGTGCCAGCAGCTTAGATCTAGGGTCCTACAATGAGCAGTTCTTC
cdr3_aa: CASSLDLGSYNEQFF

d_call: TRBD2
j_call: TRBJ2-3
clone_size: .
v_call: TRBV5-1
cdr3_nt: TGCGCCAGCAGCTTGTATCTAGCGGGGGCTGGAGATACGCAGTATTTT
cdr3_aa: CASSLYLAGAGDTQYF

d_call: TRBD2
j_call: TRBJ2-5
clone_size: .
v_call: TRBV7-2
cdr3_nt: TGTGCCAGCAGCGGCGGGAGACAAGAGACCCAGTACTTC
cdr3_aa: CASSGGRQETQYF

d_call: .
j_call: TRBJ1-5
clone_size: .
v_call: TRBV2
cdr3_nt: TGTGCCAGCAGTTTGGGGCGAGGCAATCAGCCCCAGCATTTT
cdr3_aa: CASSLGRGNQPQHF

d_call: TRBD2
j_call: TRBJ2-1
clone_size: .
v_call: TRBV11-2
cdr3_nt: TGTGCCAGCAGCTCGCGGGGGCTAGCGGGGGGGACCCGCTACAATGAGCAGTTCTTC
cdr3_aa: CASSSRGLAGGTRYNEQFF

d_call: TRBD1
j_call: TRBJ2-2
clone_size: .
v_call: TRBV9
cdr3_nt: TGTGCCAGCAGCGTAGTAGGGGGCCCCACCGGGGAGCTGTTTTTT
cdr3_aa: CASSVVGGPTGELFF

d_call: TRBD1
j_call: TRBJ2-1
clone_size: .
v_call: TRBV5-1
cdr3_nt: TGCGCCAGCAGCTTGGTACAGGGGGGTAGAAATGAGCAGTTCTTC
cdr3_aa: CASSLVQGGRNEQFF

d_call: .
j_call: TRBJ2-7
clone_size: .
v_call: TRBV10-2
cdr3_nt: TGCGCCAGCAGTGAACTTGACGAGCAGTACTTC
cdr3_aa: CASSELDEQYF

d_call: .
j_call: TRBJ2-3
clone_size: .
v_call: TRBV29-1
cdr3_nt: TGCAGCGTCGGATCAGGAAACACAGATACGCAGTATTTT
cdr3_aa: CSVGSGNTDTQYF

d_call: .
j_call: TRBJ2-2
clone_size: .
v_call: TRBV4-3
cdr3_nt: TGCGCCAGCAGCCAAGAGCAGGCTGGCGGGGAGCTGTTTTTT
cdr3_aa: CASSQEQAGGELFF

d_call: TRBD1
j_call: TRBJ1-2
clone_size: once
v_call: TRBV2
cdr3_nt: TGTGCCAGCACCGGTGGAGGGACAGCCCATGGCTACACCTTC
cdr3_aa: CASTGGGTAHGYTF

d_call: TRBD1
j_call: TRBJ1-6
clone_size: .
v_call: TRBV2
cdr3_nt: TGTGCCAGCAGTGAACGGGGGACAGGGTCTTCACCCCTCCACTTT
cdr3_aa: CASSERGTGSSPLHF

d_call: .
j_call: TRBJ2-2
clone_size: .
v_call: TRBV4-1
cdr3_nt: TGCGCCAGCAGCCAAGTTAGAGGCGGGGGCCCCGGGGCCGGGGAGCTGTTTTTT
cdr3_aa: CASSQVRGGGPGAGELFF